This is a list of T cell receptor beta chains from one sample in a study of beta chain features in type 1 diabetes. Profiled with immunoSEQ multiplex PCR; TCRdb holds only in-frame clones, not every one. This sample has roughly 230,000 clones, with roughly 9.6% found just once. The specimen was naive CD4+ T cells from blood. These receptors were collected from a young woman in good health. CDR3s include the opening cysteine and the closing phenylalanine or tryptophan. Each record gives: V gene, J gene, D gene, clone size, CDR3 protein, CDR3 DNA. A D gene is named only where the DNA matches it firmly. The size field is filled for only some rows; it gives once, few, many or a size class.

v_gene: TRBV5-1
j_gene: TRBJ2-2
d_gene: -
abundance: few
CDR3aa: CASSLDSSNTGELFF
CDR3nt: TGCGCCAGCAGCTTGGATAGCTCGAACACCGGGGAGCTGTTTTTT

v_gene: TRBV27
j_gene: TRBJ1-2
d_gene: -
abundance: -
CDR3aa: CASRRPGEAGYTF
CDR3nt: TGTGCCAGCAGGAGGCCCGGCGAGGCTGGCTACACCTTC

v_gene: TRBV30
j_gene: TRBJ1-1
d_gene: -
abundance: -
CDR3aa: CAWSWRRADTEAFF
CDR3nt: TGTGCCTGGAGTTGGCGGAGGGCGGACACTGAAGCTTTCTTT

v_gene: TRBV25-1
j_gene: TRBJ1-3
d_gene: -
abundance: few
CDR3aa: CASSEHLGNTIYF
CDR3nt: TGTGCCAGCAGTGAACACCTAGGAAACACCATATATTTT

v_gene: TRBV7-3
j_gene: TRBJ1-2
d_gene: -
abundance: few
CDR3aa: CASSLTAAIDNYGYTF
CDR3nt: TGTGCCAGCAGCTTAACAGCCGCCATCGATAACTATGGCTACACCTTC

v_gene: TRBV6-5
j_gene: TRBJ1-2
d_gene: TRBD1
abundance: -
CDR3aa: CASSRGQGYYGYTF
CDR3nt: TGTGCCAGCAGTCGCGGACAGGGGTACTATGGCTACACCTTC

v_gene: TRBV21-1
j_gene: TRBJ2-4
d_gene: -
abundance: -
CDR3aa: CATGKSGVAKNIQYF
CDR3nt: TGTGCCACCGGAAAATCGGGGGTAGCCAAAAACATTCAGTACTTC

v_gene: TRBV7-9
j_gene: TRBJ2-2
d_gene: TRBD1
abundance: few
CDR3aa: CASSEAGVRGLYTGELFF
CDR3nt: TGTGCCAGCAGCGAAGCAGGAGTCAGGGGGCTGTACACCGGGGAGCTGTTTTTT

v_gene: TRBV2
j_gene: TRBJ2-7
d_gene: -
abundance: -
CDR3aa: CASSEGFIIRRNEQYF
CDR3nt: TGTGCCAGCAGTGAGGGCTTCATCATAAGAAGGAACGAGCAGTACTTC

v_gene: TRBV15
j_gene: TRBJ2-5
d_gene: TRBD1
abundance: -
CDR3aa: CATSRPGQVGETQYF
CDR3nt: TGTGCCACCAGCAGACCGGGACAGGTGGGAGAGACCCAGTACTTC

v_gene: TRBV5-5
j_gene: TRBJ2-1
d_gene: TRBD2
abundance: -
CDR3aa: CASSVADGTSVSEQFF
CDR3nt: TGTGCCAGCAGCGTCGCCGACGGGACTAGCGTCAGCGAGCAGTTCTTC

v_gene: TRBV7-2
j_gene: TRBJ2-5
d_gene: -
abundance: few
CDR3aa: CASSLGAGLRAETQYF
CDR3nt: TGTGCCAGCAGCTTGGGGGCAGGGTTAAGAGCAGAGACCCAGTACTTC

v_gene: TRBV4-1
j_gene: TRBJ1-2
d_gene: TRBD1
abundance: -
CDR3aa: CASSQGGRGTANYGYTF
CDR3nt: TGCGCCAGCAGCCAAGGGGGCCGGGGGACAGCTAACTATGGCTACACCTTC

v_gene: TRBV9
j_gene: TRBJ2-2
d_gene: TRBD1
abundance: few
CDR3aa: CASSRTGQDTGELFF
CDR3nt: TGTGCCAGCAGCCGGACAGGGCAAGACACCGGGGAGCTGTTTTTT

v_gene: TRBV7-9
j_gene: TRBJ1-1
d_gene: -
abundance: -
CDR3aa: CASGQEGGTEAFF
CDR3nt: TGTGCCAGCGGGCAGGAGGGAGGAACTGAAGCTTTCTTT

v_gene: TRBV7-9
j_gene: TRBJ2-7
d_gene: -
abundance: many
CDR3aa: CASSLRQGRAYEQYF
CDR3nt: TGTGCCAGCAGCTTAAGGCAGGGGAGAGCCTACGAGCAGTACTTC

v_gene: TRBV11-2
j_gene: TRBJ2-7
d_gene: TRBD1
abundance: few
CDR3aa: CASSPPRLRGLSYEQYF
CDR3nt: TGTGCCAGCAGCCCTCCCCGCCTTAGGGGGCTCTCCTACGAGCAGTACTTC

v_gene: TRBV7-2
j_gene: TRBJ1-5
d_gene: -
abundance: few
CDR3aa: CASSPQGHSNQPQHF
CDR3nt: TGTGCCAGCAGCCCCCAAGGACATAGCAATCAGCCCCAGCATTTT

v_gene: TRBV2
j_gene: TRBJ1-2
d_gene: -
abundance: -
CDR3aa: CASSVRQDGYTF
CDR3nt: TGTGCCAGCAGTGTAAGACAGGATGGCTACACCTTC

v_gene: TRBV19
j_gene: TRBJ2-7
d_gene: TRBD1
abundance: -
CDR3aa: CASKRQGFSEQYF
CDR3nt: TGTGCCAGTAAGAGACAGGGGTTTAGCGAGCAGTACTTC

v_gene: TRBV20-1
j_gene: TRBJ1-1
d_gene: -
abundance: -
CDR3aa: CSATPPSEAFF
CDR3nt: TGCAGTGCCACACCCCCAAGTGAAGCTTTCTTT

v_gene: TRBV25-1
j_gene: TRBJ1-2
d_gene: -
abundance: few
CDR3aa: CASSAESRQGGGYTF
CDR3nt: TGTGCCAGCAGCGCTGAATCCCGGCAGGGAGGCGGCTACACCTTC

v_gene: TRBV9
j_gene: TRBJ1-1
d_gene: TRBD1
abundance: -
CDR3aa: CASSPVGTGGEAFF
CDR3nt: TGTGCCAGCAGCCCGGTGGGAACAGGGGGTGAAGCTTTCTTT

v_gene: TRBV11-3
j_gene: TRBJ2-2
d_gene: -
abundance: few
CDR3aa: CASSHSRLTGELFF
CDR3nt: TGTGCCAGCAGCCACTCCCGGTTAACCGGGGAGCTGTTTTTT

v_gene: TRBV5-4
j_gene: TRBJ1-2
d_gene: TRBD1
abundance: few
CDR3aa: CASSPGTGGPYGYTF
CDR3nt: TGTGCCAGCAGCCCCGGGACAGGGGGCCCTTATGGCTACACCTTC

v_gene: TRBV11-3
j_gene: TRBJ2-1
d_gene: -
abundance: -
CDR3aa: CASSSPRLGDEQFF
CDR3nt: TGTGCCAGCAGCTCTCCGCGGCTGGGAGATGAGCAGTTCTTC

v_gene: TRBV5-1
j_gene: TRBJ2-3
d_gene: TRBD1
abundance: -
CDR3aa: CASSFPGQEGNYF
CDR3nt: TGCGCCAGCAGCTTCCCGGGACAGGAAGGAAACTATTTT

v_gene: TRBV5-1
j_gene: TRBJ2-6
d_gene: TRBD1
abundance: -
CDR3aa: CASSWDRVSPGANVLTF
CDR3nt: TGCGCCAGCAGCTGGGACAGGGTGTCTCCTGGGGCCAACGTCCTGACTTTC

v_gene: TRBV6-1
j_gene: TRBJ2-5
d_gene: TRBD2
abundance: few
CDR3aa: CASSEVAGGAETQYF
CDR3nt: TGTGCCAGCAGTGAAGTCGCGGGGGGGGCAGAGACCCAGTACTTC

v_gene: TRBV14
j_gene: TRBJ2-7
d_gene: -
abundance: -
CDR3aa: CASSHPGGFDFSYEQYF
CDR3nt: TGTGCCAGCAGCCACCCCGGAGGGTTCGATTTTTCCTACGAGCAGTACTTC

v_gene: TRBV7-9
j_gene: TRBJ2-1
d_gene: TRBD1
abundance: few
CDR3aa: CASSLRTGYNEQFF
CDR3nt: TGTGCCAGCAGCTTAAGGACAGGTTACAATGAGCAGTTCTTC

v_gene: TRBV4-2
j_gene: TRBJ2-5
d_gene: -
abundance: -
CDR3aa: CASSQDGVGVEETQYF
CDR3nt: TGTGCCAGCAGCCAAGATGGAGTCGGGGTTGAGGAGACCCAGTACTTC

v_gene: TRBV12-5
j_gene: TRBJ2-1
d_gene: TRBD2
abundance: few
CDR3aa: CASGVAGGNYNEQFF
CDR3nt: TGTGCTAGTGGCGTAGCGGGGGGCAACTACAATGAGCAGTTCTTC

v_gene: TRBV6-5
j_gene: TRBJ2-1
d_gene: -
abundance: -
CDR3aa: CASSSDIYNEQFF
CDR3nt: TGTGCCAGCAGTTCTGACATTTACAATGAGCAGTTCTTC

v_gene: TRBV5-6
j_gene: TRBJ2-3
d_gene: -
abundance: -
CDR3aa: CASSRGFRREGDTQYF
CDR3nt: TGTGCCAGCAGCAGGGGATTCCGAAGGGAAGGAGATACGCAGTATTTT

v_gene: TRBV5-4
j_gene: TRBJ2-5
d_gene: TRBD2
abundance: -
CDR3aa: CASSVPLAGGPPETQYF
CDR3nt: TGTGCCAGCAGCGTCCCGCTAGCGGGGGGCCCACCGGAGACCCAGTACTTC

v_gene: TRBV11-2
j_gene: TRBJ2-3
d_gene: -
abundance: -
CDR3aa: CASSPEGQAIGTDTQYF
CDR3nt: TGTGCCAGCAGCCCCGAGGGCCAGGCCATCGGCACAGATACGCAGTATTTT

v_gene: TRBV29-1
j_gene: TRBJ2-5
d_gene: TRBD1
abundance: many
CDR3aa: CSGQGGETQYF
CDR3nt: TGCAGCGGACAGGGCGGGGAGACCCAGTACTTC

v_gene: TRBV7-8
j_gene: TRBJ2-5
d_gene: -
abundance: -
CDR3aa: CASSLQGLTQETQYF
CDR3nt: TGTGCCAGCAGCCTTCAAGGACTGACACAAGAGACCCAGTACTTC

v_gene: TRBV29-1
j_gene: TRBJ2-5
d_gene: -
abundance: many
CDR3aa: CSTQPSMETQYF
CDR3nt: TGCAGCACTCAGCCTAGCATGGAGACCCAGTACTTC

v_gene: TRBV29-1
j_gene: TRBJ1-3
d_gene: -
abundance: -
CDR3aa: CSVDGRHSGNTIYF
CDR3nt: TGCAGCGTTGATGGCCGCCACTCTGGAAACACCATATATTTT

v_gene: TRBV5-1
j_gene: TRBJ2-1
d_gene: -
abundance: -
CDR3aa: CASSLDSYNEQFF
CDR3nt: TGCGCCAGCAGCTTGGACAGCTACAATGAGCAGTTCTTC

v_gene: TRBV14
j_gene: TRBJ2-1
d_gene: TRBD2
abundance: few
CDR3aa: CASRTSGMDNEQFF
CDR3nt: TGTGCCAGCCGTACTAGCGGGATGGACAATGAGCAGTTCTTC

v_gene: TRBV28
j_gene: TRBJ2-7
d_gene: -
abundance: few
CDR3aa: CASRSAGALGEQYF
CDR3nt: TGTGCCAGCAGGTCCGCTGGGGCTTTGGGCGAGCAGTACTTC

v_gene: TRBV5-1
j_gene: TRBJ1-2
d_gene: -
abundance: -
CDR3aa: CASSLVRSEYGYTF
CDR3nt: TGCGCCAGCAGCTTGGTGCGGTCGGAATATGGCTACACCTTC

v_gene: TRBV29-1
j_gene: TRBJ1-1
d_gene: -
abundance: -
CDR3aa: CSASNTEAFF
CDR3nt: TGCAGCGCTTCGAACACTGAAGCTTTCTTT

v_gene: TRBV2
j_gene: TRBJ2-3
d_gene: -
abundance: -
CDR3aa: CASSVRAGTPTDTQYF
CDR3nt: TGTGCCAGCAGTGTGAGGGCGGGTACACCCACAGATACGCAGTATTTT

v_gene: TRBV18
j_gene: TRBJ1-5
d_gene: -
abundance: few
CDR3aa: CASSPTRGNQPQHF
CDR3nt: TGTGCCAGCTCACCAACCAGGGGCAATCAGCCCCAGCATTTT

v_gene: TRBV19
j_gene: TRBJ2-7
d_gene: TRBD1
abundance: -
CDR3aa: CASSIVAGGRYEQYF
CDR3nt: TGTGCCAGTAGTATTGTTGCAGGGGGCCGATACGAGCAGTACTTC

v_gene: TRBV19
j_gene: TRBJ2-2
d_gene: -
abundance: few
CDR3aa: CASSQLLARGFTGELFF
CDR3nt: TGTGCCAGTAGTCAACTCTTGGCCAGGGGCTTCACCGGGGAGCTGTTTTTT

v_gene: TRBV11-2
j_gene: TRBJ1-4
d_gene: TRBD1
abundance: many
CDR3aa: CASSGTGDKLFF
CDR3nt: TGTGCCAGCAGCGGGACAGGGGATAAACTGTTTTTT

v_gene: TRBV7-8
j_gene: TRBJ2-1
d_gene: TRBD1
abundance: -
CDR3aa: CASSLRQGTYNEQFF
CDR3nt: TGTGCCAGCAGCTTACGACAGGGAACTTACAATGAGCAGTTCTTC

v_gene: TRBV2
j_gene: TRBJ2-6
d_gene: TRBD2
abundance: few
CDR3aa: CASSEAGLARIPGANVLTF
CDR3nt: TGTGCCAGCAGTGAAGCCGGACTAGCCAGAATCCCTGGGGCCAACGTCCTGACTTTC

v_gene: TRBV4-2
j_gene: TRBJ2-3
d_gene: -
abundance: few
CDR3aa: CASSQAFGMDTQYF
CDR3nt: TGTGCCAGCAGCCAAGCTTTCGGGATGGATACGCAGTATTTT

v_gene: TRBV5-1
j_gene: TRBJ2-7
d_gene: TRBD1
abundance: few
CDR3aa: CASQPGQGIYEQYF
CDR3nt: TGCGCCAGCCAGCCGGGACAGGGTATCTACGAGCAGTACTTC

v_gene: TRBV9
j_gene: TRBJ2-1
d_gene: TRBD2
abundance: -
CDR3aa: CASSVGAGSSYNEQFF
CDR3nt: TGTGCCAGCAGCGTAGGAGCGGGGAGCTCCTACAATGAGCAGTTCTTC

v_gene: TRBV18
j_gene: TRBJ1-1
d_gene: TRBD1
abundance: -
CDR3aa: CASSGNTGGKTEAFF
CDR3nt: TGTGCCAGCTCAGGAAATACAGGGGGCAAGACTGAAGCTTTCTTT